Listed below are T cell receptor beta chains from one sample, sequenced in a study of T cell changes during pregnancy in multiple sclerosis. Libraries were prepared by immunoSEQ multiplex PCR; TCRdb keeps only in-frame clonotypes and omits some of them. Seen here are under 50,000 clones, about 94% observed once, and the top ten hold roughly 3.8%. The sequencing used CD8+ T cells from peripheral blood mononuclear cells, collected after pregnancy. These receptors all come from a female donor with multiple sclerosis, enrolled in a pregnancy study. The CDR3 runs from the conserved cysteine through the conserved F or W. D genes are given only for firm matches. Some rows mark clone size as missing; the rest say once, few, many or name a class of expanded clone.

j_call: TRBJ1-2; clone_size: .; d_call: TRBD1; v_call: TRBV11-2; cdr3_aa: CASSPGTGDGYTF; cdr3_nt: TGTGCCAGCAGCCCAGGGACAGGAGATGGCTACACCTTC
j_call: TRBJ2-7; clone_size: .; d_call: .; v_call: TRBV7-2; cdr3_aa: CASSFPGYYEQYF; cdr3_nt: TGTGCCAGCAGCTTTCCAGGGTATTACGAGCAGTACTTC
j_call: TRBJ2-3; clone_size: .; d_call: .; v_call: TRBV6-5; cdr3_aa: CASSYEGSTDTQYF; cdr3_nt: TGTGCCAGCAGTTATGAGGGAAGCACAGATACGCAGTATTTT
j_call: TRBJ1-1; clone_size: .; d_call: TRBD1; v_call: TRBV7-8; cdr3_aa: CASSGTGGRDTEAFF; cdr3_nt: TGTGCCAGCAGCGGGACAGGGGGCAGGGACACTGAAGCTTTCTTT
j_call: TRBJ2-5; clone_size: .; d_call: TRBD2; v_call: TRBV6-5; cdr3_aa: CASSRWGGVQETQYF; cdr3_nt: TGTGCCAGCAGCCGATGGGGGGGGGTCCAGGAGACCCAGTACTTC
j_call: TRBJ2-3; clone_size: .; d_call: .; v_call: TRBV4-2; cdr3_aa: CASSPAQGTDTQYF; cdr3_nt: TGTGCCAGCAGCCCGGCCCAGGGCACAGATACGCAGTATTTT
j_call: TRBJ1-2; clone_size: .; d_call: .; v_call: TRBV6-6; cdr3_aa: CASSATVNYGYTF; cdr3_nt: TGTGCCAGCAGTGCAACAGTCAACTATGGCTACACCTTC
j_call: TRBJ2-3; clone_size: .; d_call: TRBD1; v_call: TRBV6-1; cdr3_aa: CASSDWTGGADTQYF; cdr3_nt: TGTGCCAGCAGTGATTGGACAGGGGGAGCAGATACGCAGTATTTT
j_call: TRBJ1-1; clone_size: .; d_call: .; v_call: TRBV7-9; cdr3_aa: CASSFRATEAFF; cdr3_nt: TGTGCCAGCAGCTTCAGGGCCACTGAAGCTTTCTTT
j_call: TRBJ1-2; clone_size: .; d_call: TRBD1; v_call: TRBV28; cdr3_aa: CASSPRTGGVYGYTF; cdr3_nt: TGTGCCAGCAGTCCCAGGACAGGGGGCGTCTATGGCTACACCTTC
j_call: TRBJ1-1; clone_size: .; d_call: .; v_call: TRBV27; cdr3_aa: CASSSGGVTEAFF; cdr3_nt: TGTGCCAGCAGTTCCGGAGGGGTGACTGAAGCTTTCTTT
j_call: TRBJ2-5; clone_size: few; d_call: TRBD2; v_call: TRBV6-5; cdr3_aa: CASSSGRTKETQYF; cdr3_nt: TGTGCCTCTTCGAGCGGGAGGACAAAAGAGACCCAGTACTTC
j_call: TRBJ2-5; clone_size: .; d_call: TRBD2; v_call: TRBV7-9; cdr3_aa: CASSPVGGETQYF; cdr3_nt: TGTGCCAGCAGCCCAGTGGGGGGGGAGACCCAGTACTTC
j_call: TRBJ1-3; clone_size: once; d_call: .; v_call: TRBV28; cdr3_aa: CASSPRIGNTIYF; cdr3_nt: TGTGCCAGCAGTCCCAGGATTGGAAACACCATATATTTT
j_call: TRBJ1-4; clone_size: .; d_call: .; v_call: TRBV7-9; cdr3_aa: CASSSVDGANEKLFF; cdr3_nt: TGTGCCAGCAGCTCCGTTGACGGGGCTAATGAAAAACTGTTTTTT
j_call: TRBJ1-1; clone_size: few; d_call: .; v_call: TRBV7-9; cdr3_aa: CASNRGGMNTEAFF; cdr3_nt: TGTGCCAGCAATAGGGGGGGAATGAACACTGAAGCTTTCTTT
j_call: TRBJ2-7; clone_size: once; d_call: TRBD2; v_call: TRBV28; cdr3_aa: CASSFRTSGRGEQYF; cdr3_nt: TGTGCCAGCAGTTTTCGAACTAGCGGACGGGGGGAGCAGTACTTC
j_call: TRBJ2-5; clone_size: .; d_call: TRBD2; v_call: TRBV7-6; cdr3_aa: CASSFSLAGVLSPQYF; cdr3_nt: TGTGCCAGCAGCTTTTCACTAGCGGGAGTCCTTAGCCCCCAGTACTTC
j_call: TRBJ2-3; clone_size: .; d_call: .; v_call: TRBV27; cdr3_aa: CASSSLQGGTDTQYF; cdr3_nt: TGTGCCAGCAGTTCCTTACAGGGTGGGACAGATACGCAGTATTTT
j_call: TRBJ2-2; clone_size: .; d_call: TRBD1; v_call: TRBV27; cdr3_aa: CASSFRQGNTGELFF; cdr3_nt: TGTGCCAGCAGTTTTAGACAGGGCAACACCGGGGAGCTGTTTTTT
j_call: TRBJ2-7; clone_size: .; d_call: .; v_call: TRBV4-2; cdr3_aa: CASSQDSTDRSYEQYF; cdr3_nt: TGTGCCAGCAGCCAAGATTCGACTGATAGGTCCTACGAGCAGTACTTC
j_call: TRBJ1-1; clone_size: .; d_call: TRBD1; v_call: TRBV19; cdr3_aa: CASRTGVEAFF; cdr3_nt: TGTGCCAGTCGGACAGGGGTTGAAGCTTTCTTT